This T cell receptor beta chain was found in a study of identical twins. TCRdb reanalysed the 5' RACE reads using MiXCR and keeps one entry per CDR3 protein. The sample lists hundreds of thousands of distinct CDR3 sequences, less than 8% occurring once. V shed 10 bases, J shed 6 bases, and the junction held 9 bases outside the gene matches. The CDR3 sequence is 13 residues long. Germline loops: CDR1 MNHNY, CDR2 SVGAGI (reference sequence). This sample also belongs to another study, concerning yellow fever vaccine responses in identical twins.

The source material was memory (CD45RO+) T cells sorted from blood. This sequence originates from a woman between 18 and 29 years old in good health. The chain employs TRBV6-6 and TRBJ2-1; TRBD2 agrees at 7 bases. DNA of the CDR3: TGTGCCACGTCGGGAGGCCTGGGCAATGAGCAGTTCTTC. As protein: CATSGGLGNEQFF.